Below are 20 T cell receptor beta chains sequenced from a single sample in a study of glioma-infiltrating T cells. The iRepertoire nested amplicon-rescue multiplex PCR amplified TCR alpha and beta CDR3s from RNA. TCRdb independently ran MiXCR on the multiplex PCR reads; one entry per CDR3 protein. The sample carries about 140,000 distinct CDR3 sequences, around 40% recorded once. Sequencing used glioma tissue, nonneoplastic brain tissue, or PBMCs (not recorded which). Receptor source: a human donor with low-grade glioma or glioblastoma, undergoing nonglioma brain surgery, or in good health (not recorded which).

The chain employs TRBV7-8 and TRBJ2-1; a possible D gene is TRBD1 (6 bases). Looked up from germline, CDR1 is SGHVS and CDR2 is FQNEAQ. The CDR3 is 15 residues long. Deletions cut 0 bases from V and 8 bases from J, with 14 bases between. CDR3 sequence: CASSLAHGGTYEQFF. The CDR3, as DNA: TGTGCCAGCAGCTTAGCTCATGGTGGGACATATGAGCAGTTCTTC.

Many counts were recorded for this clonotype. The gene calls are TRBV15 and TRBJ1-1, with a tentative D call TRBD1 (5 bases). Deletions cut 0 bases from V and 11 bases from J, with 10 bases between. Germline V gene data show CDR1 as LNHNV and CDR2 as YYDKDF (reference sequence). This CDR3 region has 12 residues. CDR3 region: CATSRDGAGAFF. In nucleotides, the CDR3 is TGTGCCACCAGCAGAGATGGGGCAGGGGCTTTCTTT. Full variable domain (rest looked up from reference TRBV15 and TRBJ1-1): DAMVIQNPRYQVTQFGKPVTLSCSQTLNHNVMYWYQQKSSQAPKLLFHYYDKDFNNEADTPDNFQSRRPNTSFCFLDIRSPGLGDTAMYLCATSRDGAGAFFGQGTRLTVV.

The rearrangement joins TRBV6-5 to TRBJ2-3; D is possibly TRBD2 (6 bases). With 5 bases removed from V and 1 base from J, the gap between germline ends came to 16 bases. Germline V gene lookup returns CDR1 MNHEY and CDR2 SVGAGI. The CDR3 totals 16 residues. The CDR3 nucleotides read TGTGCCAGCAGTGAATATTGGTCTAGCGGCACAGATACGCAGTATTTT. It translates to CASSEYWSSGTDTQYF.

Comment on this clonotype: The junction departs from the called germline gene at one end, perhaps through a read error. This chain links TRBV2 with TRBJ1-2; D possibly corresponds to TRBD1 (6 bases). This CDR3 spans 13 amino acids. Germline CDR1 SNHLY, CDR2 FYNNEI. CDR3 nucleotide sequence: TGTGCCAGCAGTAGTGCAGGGGACTATGGCTACGCCTTC. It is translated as CASSSAGDYGYAF.

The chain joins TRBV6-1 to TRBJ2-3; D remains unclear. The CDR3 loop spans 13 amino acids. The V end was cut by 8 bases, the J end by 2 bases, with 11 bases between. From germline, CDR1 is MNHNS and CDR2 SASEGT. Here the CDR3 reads CASGNRDTDTQYF. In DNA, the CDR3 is TGTGCCAGCGGCAACAGAGACACAGATACGCAGTATTTT.

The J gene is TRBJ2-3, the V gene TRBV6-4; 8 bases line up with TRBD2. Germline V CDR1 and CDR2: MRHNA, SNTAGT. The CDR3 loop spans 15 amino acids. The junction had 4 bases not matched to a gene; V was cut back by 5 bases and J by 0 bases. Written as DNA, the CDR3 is TGTGCCAGCAGTAGCGGGAGAGCTAGCACAGATACGCAGTATTTT. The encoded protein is CASSSGRASTDTQYF.

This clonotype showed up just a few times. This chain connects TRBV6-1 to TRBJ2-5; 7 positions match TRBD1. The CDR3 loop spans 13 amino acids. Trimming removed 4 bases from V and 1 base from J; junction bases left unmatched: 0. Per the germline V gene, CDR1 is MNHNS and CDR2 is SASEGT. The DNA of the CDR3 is TGTGCCAGCAGTGGGACAGGCCAAGAGACCCAGTACTTC. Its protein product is CASSGTGQETQYF.

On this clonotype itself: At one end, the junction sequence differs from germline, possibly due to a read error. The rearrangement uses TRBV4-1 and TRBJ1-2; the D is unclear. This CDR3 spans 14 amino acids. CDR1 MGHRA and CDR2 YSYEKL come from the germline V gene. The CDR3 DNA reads TGCGCCAGCAGCCAAGTGATAGGGCCCTATGGCTATACCTTC. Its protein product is CASSQVIGPYGYTF.

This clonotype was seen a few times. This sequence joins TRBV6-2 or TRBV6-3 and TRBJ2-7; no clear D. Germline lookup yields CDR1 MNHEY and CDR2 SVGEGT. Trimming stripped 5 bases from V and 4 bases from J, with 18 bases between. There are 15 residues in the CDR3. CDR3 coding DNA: TGTGCCAGCAGTCGAGGACCGGGCGGACCATACGAGCAGTACTTC. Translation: CASSRGPGGPYEQYF.

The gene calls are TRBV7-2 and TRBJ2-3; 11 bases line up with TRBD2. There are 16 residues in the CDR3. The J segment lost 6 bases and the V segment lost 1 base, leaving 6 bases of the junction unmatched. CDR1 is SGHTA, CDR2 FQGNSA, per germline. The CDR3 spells CASSLEDSGGADTQYF. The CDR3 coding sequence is TGTGCCAGCAGCTTAGAGGATAGCGGGGGGGCGGATACGCAGTATTTT.

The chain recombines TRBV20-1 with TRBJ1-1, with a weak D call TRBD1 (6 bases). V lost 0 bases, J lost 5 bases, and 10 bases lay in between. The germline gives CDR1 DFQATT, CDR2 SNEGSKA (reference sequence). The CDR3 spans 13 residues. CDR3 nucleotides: TGCAGTGCTAGAGAGCAGGGGTTAACTGAAGCTTTCTTT. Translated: CSAREQGLTEAFF.

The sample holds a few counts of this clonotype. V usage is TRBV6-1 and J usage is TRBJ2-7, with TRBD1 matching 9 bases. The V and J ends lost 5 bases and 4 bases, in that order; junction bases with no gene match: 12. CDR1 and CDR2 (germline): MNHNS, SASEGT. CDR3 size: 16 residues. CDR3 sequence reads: CASSLVAGTGKYEQYF. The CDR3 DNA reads TGTGCCAGCAGTCTTGTGGCCGGGACAGGGAAATACGAGCAGTACTTC.

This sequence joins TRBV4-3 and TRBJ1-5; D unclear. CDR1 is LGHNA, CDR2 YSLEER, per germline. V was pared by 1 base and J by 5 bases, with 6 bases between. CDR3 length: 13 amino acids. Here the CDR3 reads CASSQVEHQPQHF. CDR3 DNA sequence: TGCGCCAGCAGCCAAGTAGAGCATCAGCCCCAGCATTTT.

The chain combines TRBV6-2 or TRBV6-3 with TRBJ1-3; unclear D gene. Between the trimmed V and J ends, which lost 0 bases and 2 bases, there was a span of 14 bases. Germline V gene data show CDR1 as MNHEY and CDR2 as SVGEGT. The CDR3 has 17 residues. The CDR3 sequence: CASSYSGSAGPGNTIYF. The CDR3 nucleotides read TGTGCCAGCAGTTACTCGGGGTCGGCAGGACCTGGAAACACCATATATTTT.

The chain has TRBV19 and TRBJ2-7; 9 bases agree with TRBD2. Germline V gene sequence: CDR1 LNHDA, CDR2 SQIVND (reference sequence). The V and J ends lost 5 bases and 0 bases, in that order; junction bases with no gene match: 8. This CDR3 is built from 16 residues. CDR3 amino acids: CASSPRLAVLSYEQYF. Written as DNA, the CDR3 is TGTGCCAGTAGTCCCCGACTAGCGGTCCTCTCCTACGAGCAGTACTTC.

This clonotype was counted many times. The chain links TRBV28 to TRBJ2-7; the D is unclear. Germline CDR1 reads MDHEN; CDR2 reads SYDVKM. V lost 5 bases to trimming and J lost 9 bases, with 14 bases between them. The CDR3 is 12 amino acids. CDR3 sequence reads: CASSVPGARQYF. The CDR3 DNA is TGTGCCAGCAGTGTACCCGGAGCTAGGCAGTACTTC. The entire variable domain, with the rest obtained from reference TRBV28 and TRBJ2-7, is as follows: DVKVTQSSRYLVKRTGEKVFLECVQDMDHENMFWYRQDPGLGLRLIYFSYDVKMKEKGDIPEGYSVSREKKERFSLILESASTNQTSMYLCASSVPGARQYFGPGTRLTVT.

CDR3: CASSKTHQLNTEAFF. DNA for the CDR3: TGTGCCAGCAGCAAGACACATCAACTGAACACTGAAGCTTTCTTT. V and J are TRBV6-1 and TRBJ1-1; no clear D. Germline CDR1 MNHNS, CDR2 SASEGT. This CDR3 has 15 amino acids. The ends were cut back, 6 bases at V and 0 bases at J, with 14 bases in the middle.

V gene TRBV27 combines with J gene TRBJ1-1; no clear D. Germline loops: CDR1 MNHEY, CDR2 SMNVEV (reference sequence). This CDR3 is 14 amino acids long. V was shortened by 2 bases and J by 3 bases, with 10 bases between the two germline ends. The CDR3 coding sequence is TGTGCCAGCAGTTTACGGGAGGTGGACACTGAAGCTTTCTTT. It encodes CASSLREVDTEAFF.

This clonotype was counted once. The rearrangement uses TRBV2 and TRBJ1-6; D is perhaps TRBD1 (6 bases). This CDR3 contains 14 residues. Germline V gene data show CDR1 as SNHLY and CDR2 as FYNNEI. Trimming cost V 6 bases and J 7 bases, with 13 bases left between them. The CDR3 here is CASSLMQGNSPLHF. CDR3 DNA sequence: TGTGCCAGCAGCCTAATGCAGGGGAATTCACCCCTCCACTTT.

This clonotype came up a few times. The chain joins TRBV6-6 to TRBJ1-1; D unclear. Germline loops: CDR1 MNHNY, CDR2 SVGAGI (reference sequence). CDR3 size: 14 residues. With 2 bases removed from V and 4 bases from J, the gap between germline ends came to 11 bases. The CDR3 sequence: CASSYGLPTTEAFF. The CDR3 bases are TGTGCCAGCAGTTACGGACTGCCGACCACTGAAGCTTTCTTT.